The rows below give T cell receptor beta chains drawn from one sample of a study of CXCR3-negative and CXCR3-positive naive CD8 T cells. Reprocessing the 5' RACE reads, TCRdb reports a single entry for every CDR3 protein and omits DNA. This listing includes about 60,000 distinct CDR3 sequences. The sequencing sample was made of naive CXCR3+ CD8+ T cells from blood. These receptors were taken from a human donor in good health. Some clones in this sample may be carry-over from other donors' samples. Both conserved end residues are part of each CDR3.

V	J	length	CDR3
TRBV7-9	TRBJ2-7	17	CASSLESGTGGLHEQYF
TRBV19	TRBJ2-2	12	CASSVGTGELFF
TRBV20-1	TRBJ2-7	21	CSASGPRFGQGLRGGTYEQYF
TRBV20-1	TRBJ2-1	13	CSTQGGANNEQFF
TRBV10-2	TRBJ1-2	14	CASGSLAPAYGYTF
TRBV4-3	TRBJ1-2	16	CASSQAWSGMNYGYTF
TRBV7-3	TRBJ2-1	15	CASSFGGGSYNEQFF
TRBV5-1	TRBJ1-3	15	CARSLGEAFGNTIYF
TRBV27	TRBJ2-7	13	CASSFSLGDEQYF
TRBV7-9	TRBJ2-5	14	CASSFRDRGETQYF
TRBV29-1	TRBJ1-1	14	CSALQGGEGIEAFF
TRBV10-3	TRBJ2-5	14	CAINQDELGETQYF
TRBV29-1	TRBJ2-3	16	CSVDGLAREGTDTQYF